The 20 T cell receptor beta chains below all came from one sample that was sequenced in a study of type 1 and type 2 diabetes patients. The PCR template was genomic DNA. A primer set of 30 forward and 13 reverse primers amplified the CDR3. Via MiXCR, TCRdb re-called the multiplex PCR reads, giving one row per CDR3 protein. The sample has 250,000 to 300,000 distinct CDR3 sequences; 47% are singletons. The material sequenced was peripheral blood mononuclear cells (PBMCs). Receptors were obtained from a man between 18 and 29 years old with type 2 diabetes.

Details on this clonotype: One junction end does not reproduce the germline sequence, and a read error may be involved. The CDR3 DNA is TGTGCTAGCAGTTACGACTCTGTTCGAGACAACAACTATGGCTACACCTTC. Translated, it gives CASSYDSVRDNNYGYTF. This chain joins TRBV6-6 and TRBJ1-2, with unresolved D. Germline V gene sequence: CDR1 MNHNY, CDR2 SVGAGI (reference sequence). The CDR3 is 17 amino acids.

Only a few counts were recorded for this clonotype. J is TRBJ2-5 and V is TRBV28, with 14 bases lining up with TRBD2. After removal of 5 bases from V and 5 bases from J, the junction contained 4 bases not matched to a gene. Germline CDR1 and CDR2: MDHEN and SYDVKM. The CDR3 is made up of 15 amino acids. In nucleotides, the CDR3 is TGTGCCAGCAGTCCGGGGACTAGCGGGAGCGAGACCCAGTACTTC. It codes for CASSPGTSGSETQYF.

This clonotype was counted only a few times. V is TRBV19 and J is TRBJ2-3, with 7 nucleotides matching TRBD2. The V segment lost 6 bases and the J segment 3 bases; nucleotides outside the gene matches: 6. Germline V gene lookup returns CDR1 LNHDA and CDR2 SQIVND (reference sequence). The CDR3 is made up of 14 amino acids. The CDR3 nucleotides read TGTGCCAGTAGCCCGACTAGCACGACAGATACGCAGTATTTT. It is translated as CASSPTSTTDTQYF.

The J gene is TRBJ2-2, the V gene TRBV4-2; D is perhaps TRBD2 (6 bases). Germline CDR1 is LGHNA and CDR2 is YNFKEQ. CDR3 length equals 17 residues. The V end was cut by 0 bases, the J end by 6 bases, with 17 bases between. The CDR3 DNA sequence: TGTGCCAGCAGCCAAGAATTGGTCGCGGAGGGCCCCGGGGAGCTGTTTTTT. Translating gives CASSQELVAEGPGELFF.

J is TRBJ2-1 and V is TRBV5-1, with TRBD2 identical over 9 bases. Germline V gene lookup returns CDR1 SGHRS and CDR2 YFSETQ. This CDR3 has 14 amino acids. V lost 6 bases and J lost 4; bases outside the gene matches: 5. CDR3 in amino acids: CASTAGGSYNEQFF. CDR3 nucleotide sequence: TGCGCCAGCACAGCGGGAGGTTCATACAATGAGCAGTTCTTC.

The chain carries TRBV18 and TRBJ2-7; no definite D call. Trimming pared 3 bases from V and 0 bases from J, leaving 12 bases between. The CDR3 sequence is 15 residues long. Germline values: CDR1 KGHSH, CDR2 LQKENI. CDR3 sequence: CASSPRGRHSYEQYF. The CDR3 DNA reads TGTGCCAGCTCACCCCGTGGAAGGCACTCCTACGAGCAGTACTTC.

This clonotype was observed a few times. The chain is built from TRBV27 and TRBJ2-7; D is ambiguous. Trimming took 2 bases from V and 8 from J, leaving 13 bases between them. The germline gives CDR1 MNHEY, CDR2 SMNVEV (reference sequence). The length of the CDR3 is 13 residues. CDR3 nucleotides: TGTGCCAGCAGTTTAGGTTTATGGAAAAAGCAGTACTTC. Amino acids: CASSLGLWKKQYF.

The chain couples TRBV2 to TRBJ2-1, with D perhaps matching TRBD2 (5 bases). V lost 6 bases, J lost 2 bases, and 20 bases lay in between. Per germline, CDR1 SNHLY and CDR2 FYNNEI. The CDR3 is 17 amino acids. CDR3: CASSQAVRASAYNEQFF. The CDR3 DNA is TGTGCCAGCAGCCAAGCGGTAAGGGCCTCCGCCTACAATGAGCAGTTCTTC.

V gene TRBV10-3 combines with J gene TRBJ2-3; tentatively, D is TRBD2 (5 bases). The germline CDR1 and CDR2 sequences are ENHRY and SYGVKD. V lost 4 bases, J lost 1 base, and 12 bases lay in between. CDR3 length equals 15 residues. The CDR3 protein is CAISGSLRGTDTQYF. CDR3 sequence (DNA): TGTGCCATCAGTGGTAGTTTGAGGGGCACAGATACGCAGTATTTT.

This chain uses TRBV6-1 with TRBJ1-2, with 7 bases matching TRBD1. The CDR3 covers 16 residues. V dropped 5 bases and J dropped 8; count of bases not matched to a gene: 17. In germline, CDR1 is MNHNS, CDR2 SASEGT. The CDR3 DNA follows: TGTGCCAGCAGTTACTCTAATTTGGGGACAGATGAAGGCTACACCTTC. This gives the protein CASSYSNLGTDEGYTF.

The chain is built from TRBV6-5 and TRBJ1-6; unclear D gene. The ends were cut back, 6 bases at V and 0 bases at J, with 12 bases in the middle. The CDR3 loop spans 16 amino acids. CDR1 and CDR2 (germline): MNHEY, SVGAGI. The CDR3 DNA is TGTGCCAGCAGCCATCGTAGGAGCTCCTATAATTCACCCCTCCACTTT. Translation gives CASSHRRSSYNSPLHF.

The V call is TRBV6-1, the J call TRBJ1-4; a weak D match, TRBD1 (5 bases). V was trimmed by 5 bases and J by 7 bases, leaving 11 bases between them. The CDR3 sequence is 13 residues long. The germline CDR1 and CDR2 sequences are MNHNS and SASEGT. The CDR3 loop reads CASSYFGGEKLFF. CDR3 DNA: TGTGCCAGCAGTTACTTTGGGGGTGAAAAACTGTTTTTT.

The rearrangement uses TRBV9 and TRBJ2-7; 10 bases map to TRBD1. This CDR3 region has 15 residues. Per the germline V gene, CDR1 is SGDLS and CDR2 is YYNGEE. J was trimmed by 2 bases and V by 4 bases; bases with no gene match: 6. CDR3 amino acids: CASSLTGQGTYEQYF. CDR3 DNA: TGTGCCAGCAGCCTAACGGGACAGGGGACCTACGAGCAGTACTTC.

This CDR3 reads CSAEQGRVGYEQYF. Here the CDR3 DNA reads TGCAGCGCGGAACAGGGAAGGGTTGGGTACGAGCAGTACTTC. The chain has TRBV20-1 and TRBJ2-7; perhaps TRBD1 as D (6 bases). CDR1 is DFQATT, CDR2 SNEGSKA, per germline (reference sequence). This CDR3 contains 14 residues.

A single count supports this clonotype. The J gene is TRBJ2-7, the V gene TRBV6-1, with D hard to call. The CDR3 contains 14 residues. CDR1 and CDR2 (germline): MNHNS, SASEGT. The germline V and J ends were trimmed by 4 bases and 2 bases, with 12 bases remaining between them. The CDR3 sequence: CASSVLPGTYEQYF. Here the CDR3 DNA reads TGTGCCAGCAGTGTGCTTCCCGGCACCTACGAGCAGTACTTC.

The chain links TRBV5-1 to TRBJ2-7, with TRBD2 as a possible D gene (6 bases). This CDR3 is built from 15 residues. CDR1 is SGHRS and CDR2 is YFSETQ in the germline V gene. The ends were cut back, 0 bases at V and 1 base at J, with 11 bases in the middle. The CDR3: CASSLVREDSYEQYF. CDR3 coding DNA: TGCGCCAGCAGCTTGGTAAGGGAGGATTCCTACGAGCAGTACTTC.

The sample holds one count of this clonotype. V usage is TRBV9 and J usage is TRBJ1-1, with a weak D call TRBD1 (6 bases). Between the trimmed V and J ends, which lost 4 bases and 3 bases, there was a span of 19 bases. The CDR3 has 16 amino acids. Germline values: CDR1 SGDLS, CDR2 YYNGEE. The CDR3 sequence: CASSLAGGAGDTEAFF. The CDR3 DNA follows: TGTGCCAGCAGCCTAGCGGGGGGCGCGGGAGACACTGAAGCTTTCTTT. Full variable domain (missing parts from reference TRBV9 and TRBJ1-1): DSGVTQTPKHLITATGQRVTLRCSPRSGDLSVYWYQQSLDQGLQFLIQYYNGEERAKGNILERFSAQQFPDLHSELNLSSLELGDSALYFCASSLAGGAGDTEAFFGQGTRLTVV.

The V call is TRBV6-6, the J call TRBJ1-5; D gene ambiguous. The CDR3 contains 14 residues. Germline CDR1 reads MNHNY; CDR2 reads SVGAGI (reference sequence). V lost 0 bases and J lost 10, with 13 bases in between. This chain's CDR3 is CASSYSAAVSPQHF. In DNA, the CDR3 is TGTGCCAGCAGTTACTCGGCGGCGGTGAGTCCCCAGCATTTT.

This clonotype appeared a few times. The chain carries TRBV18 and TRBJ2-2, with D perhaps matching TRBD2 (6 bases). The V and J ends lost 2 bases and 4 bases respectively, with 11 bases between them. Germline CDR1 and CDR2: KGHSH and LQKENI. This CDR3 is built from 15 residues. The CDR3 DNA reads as TGTGCCAGCTCACCAGGCGGGATAAGCACCGGGGAGCTGTTTTTT. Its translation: CASSPGGISTGELFF.

CDR3 sequence reads: CSVLGTGGYNEKLFF. The CDR3 DNA reads TGCAGTGTCCTAGGGACAGGGGGGTATAATGAAAAACTGTTTTTT. The chain links TRBV20-1 to TRBJ1-4; 11 bases are shared with TRBD1. The length of the CDR3 is 15 residues. CDR1 and CDR2 (germline): DFQATT, SNEGSKA (reference sequence). V dropped 7 bases and J dropped 4; count of bases not matched to a gene: 8.